This TCR beta chain was obtained from a study of coeliac disease. The protocol was immunoSEQ multiplex PCR, while the TCRdb copy is restricted to in-frame clones and leaves out a portion. The sample yields several thousand clones, around 73% seen once. Trimming stripped 2 bases from V and 3 bases from J, with 6 bases between. The germline V gene encodes CDR1 MNHEY and CDR2 SMNVEV (reference sequence). This CDR3 is built from 13 residues. This clone showed up just a few times. V is TRBV27 and J is TRBJ2-3; D call uncertain. Material for sequencing was lamina propria lymphocytes from the gut. This TCR was sampled from a man aged 30-40 years with celiac disease. The CDR3 loop reads CASSLMLTDTQYF. CDR3 bases: TGTGCCAGCAGTTTAATGTTAACAGATACGCAGTATTTT.